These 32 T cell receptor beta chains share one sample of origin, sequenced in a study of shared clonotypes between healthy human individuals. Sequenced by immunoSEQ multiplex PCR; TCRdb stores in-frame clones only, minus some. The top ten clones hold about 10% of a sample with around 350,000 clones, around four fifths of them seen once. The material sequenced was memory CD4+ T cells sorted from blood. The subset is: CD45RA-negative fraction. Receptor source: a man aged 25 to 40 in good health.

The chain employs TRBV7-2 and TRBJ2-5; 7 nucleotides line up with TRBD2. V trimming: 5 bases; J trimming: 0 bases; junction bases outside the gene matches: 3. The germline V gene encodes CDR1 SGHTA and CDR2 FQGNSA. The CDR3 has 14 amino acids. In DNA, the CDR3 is TGTGCCAGCAGCCCACTAGCGCACCAAGAGACCCAGTACTTC. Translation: CASSPLAHQETQYF.

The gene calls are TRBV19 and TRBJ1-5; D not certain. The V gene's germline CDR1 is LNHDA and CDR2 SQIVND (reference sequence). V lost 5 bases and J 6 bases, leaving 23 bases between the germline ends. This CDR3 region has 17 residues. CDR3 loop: CASSAQIVREAGQPQHF. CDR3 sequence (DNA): TGTGCCAGTAGTGCCCAAATCGTACGAGAGGCGGGTCAGCCCCAGCATTTT. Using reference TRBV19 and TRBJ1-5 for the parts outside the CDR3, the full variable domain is DGGITQSPKYLFRKEGQNVTLSCEQNLNHDAMYWYRQDPGQGLRLIYYSQIVNDFQKGDIAEGYSVSREKKESFPLTVTSAQKNPTAFYLCASSAQIVREAGQPQHFGDGTRLSIL.

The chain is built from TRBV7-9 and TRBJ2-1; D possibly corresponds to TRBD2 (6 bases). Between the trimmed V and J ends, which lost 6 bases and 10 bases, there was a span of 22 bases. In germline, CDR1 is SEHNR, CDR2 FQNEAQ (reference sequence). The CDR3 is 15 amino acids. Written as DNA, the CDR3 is TGTGCCAGCAGTTTTTCGGGACTCCCGAGACCGGAGCAGTTCTTC. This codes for CASSFSGLPRPEQFF.

CDR3 residues: CASSLDPAVETQYF. In nucleotides, the CDR3 is TGCGCCAGCAGCTTGGATCCGGCAGTAGAGACCCAGTACTTC. The rearrangement joins TRBV5-1 to TRBJ2-5; D is unclear. The germline V gene encodes CDR1 SGHRS and CDR2 YFSETQ. The CDR3 is made up of 14 amino acids. Trimming cost V 0 bases and J 4 bases, with 10 bases left between them.

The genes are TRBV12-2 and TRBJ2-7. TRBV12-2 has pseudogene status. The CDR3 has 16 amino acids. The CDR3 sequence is CASRLEGARRPYEQYF. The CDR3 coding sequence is TGTGCAAGTCGCTTAGAAGGGGCGCGGAGGCCCTACGAGCAGTACTTC.

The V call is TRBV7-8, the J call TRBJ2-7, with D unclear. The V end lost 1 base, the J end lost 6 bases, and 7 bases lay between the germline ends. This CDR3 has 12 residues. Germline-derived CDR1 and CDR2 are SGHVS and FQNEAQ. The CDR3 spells CASSLGFLEQYF. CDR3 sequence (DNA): TGTGCCAGCAGCTTAGGGTTTCTCGAGCAGTACTTC.

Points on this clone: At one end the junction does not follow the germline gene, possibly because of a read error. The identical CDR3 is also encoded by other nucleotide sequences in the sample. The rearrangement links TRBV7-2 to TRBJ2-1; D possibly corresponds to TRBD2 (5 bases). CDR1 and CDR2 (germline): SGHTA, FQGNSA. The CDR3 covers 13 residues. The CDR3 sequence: CASTPRDYNEQFF. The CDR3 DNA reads TGTGCTAGCACCCCCCGGGACTACAATGAGCAGTTCTTC.

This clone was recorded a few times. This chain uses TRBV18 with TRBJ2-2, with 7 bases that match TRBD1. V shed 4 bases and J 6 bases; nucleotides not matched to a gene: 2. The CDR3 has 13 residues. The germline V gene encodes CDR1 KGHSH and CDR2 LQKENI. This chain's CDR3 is CASSLQGAGELFF. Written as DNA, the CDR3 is TGTGCCAGCTCACTTCAGGGGGCCGGGGAGCTGTTTTTT.

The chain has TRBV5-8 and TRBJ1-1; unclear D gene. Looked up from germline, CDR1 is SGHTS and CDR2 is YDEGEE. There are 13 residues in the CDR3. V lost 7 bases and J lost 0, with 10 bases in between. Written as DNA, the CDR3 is TGTGCCAGCGAACAAAGAATGAACACTGAAGCTTTCTTT. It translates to CASEQRMNTEAFF.

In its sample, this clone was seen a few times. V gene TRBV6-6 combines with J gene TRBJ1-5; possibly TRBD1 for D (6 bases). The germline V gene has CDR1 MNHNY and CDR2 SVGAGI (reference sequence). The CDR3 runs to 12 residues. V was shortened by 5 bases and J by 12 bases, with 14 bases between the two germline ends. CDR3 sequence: CASSRTTGSQHF. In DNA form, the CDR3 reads TGTGCCAGCAGTAGAACTACAGGGAGCCAGCATTTT.

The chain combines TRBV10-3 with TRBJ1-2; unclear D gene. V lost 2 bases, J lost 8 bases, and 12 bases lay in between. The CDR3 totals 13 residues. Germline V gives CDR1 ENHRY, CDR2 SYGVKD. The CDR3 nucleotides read TGTGCCATCAGTGAGCTCACGGGTAGGGGCTACACCTTC. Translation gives CAISELTGRGYTF.

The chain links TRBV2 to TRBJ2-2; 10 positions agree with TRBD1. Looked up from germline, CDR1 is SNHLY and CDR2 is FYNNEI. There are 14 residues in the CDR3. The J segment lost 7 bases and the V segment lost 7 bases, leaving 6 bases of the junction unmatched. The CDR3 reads CASKPGQGFGELFF. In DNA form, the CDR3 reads TGTGCCAGCAAACCGGGACAGGGGTTCGGGGAGCTGTTTTTT.

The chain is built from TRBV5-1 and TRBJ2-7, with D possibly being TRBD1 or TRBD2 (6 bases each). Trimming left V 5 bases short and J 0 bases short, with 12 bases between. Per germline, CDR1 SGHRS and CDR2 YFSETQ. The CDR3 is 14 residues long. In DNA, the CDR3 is TGCGCCAGCAGGGAGGGGGTATTCTCCTACGAGCAGTACTTC. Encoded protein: CASREGVFSYEQYF.

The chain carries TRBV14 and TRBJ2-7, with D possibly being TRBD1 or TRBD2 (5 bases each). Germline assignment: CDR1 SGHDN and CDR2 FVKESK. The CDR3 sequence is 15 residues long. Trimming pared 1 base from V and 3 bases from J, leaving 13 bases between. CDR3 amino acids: CASSQVSRGDYEQYF. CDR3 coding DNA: TGTGCCAGCAGCCAAGTATCCAGAGGGGACTACGAGCAGTACTTC.

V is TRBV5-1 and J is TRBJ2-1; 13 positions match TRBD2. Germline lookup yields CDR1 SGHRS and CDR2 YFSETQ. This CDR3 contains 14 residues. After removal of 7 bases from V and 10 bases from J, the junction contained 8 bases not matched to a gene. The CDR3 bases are TGCGCCAGCGGGACTAGCGGGACAAACGGAGAGCAGTTCTTC. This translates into CASGTSGTNGEQFF.

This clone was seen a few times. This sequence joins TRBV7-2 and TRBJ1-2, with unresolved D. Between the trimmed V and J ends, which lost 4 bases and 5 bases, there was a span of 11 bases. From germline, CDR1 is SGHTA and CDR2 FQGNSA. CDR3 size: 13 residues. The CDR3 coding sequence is TGTGCCAGCAGCTCCGGGCCCCAGTATGGCTACACCTTC. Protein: CASSSGPQYGYTF.

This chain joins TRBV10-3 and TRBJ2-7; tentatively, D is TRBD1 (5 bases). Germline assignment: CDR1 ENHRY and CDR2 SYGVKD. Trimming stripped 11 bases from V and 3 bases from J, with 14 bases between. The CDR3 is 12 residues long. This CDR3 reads CASQDKSYEQYF. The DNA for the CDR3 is TGTGCCTCGCAGGACAAAAGCTACGAGCAGTACTTC.

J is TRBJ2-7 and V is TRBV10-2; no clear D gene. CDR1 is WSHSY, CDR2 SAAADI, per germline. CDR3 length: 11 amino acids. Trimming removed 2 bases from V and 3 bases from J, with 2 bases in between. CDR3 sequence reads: CASSEHYEQYF. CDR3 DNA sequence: TGCGCCAGCAGTGAGCACTACGAGCAGTACTTC.

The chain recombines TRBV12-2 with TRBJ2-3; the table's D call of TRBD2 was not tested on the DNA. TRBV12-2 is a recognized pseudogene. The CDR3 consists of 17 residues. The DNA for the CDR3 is TGTGCAAGTCGCTTAGCGCTCATGTCGGGAGGCACAGATACGCAGTATTTT. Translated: CASRLALMSGGTDTQYF.

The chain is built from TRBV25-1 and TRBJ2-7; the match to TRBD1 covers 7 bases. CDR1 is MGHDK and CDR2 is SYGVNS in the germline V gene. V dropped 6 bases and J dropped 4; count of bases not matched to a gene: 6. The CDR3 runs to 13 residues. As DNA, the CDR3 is TGTGCCAGCAGAGGACAGGTCAAGTACGAGCAGTACTTC. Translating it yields CASRGQVKYEQYF.

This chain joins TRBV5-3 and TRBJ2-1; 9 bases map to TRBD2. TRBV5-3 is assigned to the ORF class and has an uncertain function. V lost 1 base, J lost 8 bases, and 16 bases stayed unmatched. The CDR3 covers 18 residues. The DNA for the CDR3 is TGTGCCAGAAGCTTGTATGGCGGGAGGGCCGGTCCGCACCATGAGCAGTTCTTC. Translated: CARSLYGGRAGPHHEQFF.

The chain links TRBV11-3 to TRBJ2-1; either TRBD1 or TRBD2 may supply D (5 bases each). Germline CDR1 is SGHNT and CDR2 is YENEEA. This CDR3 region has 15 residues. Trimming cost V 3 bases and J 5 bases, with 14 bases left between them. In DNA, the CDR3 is TGTGCCAGCAGCTTTCGGGACGACGCCAACAATGAGCAGTTCTTC. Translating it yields CASSFRDDANNEQFF.

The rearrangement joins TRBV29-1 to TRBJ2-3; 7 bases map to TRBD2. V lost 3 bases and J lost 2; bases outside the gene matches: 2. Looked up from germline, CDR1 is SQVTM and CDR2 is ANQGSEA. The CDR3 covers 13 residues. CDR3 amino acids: CSVDSGNTDTQYF. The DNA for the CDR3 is TGCAGCGTTGACAGCGGGAACACAGATACGCAGTATTTT.

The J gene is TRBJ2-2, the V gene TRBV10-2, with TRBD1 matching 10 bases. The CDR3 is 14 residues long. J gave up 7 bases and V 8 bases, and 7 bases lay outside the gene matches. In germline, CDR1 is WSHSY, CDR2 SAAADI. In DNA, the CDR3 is TGCGCCAGCTTTTGGACAGGGGGGTGCGGGGAGCTGTTTTTT. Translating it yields CASFWTGGCGELFF.

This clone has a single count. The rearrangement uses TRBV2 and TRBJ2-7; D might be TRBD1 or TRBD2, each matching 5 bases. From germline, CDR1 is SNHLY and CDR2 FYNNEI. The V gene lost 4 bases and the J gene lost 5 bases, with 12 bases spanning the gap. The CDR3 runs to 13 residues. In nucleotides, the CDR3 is TGTGCCAGCAGTGGAGGGGCCGGGAACGAGCAGTACTTC. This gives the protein CASSGGAGNEQYF.

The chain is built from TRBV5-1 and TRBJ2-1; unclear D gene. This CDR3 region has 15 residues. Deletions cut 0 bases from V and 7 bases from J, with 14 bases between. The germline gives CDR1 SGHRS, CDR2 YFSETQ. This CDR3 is CASSLERLGKNEQFF. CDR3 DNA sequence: TGCGCCAGCAGCTTGGAGAGGCTAGGGAAAAATGAGCAGTTCTTC.

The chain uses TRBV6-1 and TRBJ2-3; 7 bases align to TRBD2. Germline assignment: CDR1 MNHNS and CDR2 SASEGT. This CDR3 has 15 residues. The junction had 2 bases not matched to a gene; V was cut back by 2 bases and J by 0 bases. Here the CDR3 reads CASSELAESTDTQYF. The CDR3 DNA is TGTGCCAGCAGTGAACTAGCGGAAAGCACAGATACGCAGTATTTT.

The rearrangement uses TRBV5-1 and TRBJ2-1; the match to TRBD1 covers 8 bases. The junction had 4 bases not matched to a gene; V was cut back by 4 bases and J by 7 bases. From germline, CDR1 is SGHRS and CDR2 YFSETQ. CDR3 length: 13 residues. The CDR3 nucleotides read TGCGCCAGCAGCCGAGGGACAGGAAATGAGCAGTTCTTC. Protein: CASSRGTGNEQFF.

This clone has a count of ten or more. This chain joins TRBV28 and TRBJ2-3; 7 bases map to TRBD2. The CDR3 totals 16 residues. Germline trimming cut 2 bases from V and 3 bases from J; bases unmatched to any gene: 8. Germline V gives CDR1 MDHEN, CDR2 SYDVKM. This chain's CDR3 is CASSLMAGVTTDTQYF. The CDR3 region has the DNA TGTGCCAGCAGTTTAATGGCGGGAGTAACTACAGATACGCAGTATTTT.

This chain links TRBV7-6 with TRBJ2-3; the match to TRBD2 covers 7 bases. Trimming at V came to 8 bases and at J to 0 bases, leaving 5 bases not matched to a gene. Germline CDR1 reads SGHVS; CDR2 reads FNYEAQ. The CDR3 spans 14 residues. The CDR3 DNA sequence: TGTGCCAGCTCCGGGGAGGGAAGCACAGATACGCAGTATTTT. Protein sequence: CASSGEGSTDTQYF.

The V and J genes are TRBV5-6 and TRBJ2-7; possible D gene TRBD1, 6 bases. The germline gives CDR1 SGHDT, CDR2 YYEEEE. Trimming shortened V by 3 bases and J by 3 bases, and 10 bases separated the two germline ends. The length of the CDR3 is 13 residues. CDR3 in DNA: TGTGCCAGCAGCTCTCAAGGGGGCTACGAGCAGTACTTC. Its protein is CASSSQGGYEQYF.

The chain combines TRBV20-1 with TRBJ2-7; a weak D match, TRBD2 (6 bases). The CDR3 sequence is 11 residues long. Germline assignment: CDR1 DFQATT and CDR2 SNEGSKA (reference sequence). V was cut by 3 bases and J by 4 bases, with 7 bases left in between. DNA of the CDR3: TGCAGTGCTAGGCGGGATTACGAGCAGTACTTC. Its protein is CSARRDYEQYF.